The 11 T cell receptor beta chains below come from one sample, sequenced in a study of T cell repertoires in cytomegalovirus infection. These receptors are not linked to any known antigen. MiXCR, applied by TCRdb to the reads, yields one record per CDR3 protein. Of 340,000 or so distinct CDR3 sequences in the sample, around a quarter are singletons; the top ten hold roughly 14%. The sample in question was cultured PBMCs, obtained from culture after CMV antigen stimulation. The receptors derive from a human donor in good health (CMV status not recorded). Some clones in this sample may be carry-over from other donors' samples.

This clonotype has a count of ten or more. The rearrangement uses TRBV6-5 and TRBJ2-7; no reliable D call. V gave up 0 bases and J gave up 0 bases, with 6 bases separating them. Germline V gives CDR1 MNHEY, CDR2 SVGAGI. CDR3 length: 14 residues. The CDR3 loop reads CASSYSGNSYEQYV. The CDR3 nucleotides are TGTGCCAGCAGTTACTCCGGAAACTCCTACGAGCAGTACGTC.

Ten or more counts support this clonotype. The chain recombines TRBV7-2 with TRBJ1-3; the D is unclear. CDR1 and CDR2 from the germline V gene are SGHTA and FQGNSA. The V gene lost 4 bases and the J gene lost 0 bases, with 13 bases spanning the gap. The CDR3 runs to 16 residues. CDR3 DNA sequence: TGTGCCAGCAGCTCCCATGACGGGGTCTCTGGAAACACCATATATTTT. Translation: CASSSHDGVSGNTIYF.

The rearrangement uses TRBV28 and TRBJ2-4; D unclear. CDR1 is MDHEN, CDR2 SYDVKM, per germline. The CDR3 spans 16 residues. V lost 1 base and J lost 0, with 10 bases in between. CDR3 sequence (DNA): TGTGCCAGCAGTTTATATTCAACACTAGCCAAAAACATTCAGTACTTC. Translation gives CASSLYSTLAKNIQYF.

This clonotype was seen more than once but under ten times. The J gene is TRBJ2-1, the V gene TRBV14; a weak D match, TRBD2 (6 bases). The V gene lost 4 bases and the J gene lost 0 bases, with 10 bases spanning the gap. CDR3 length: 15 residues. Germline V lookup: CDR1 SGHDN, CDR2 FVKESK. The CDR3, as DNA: TGTGCCAGCAGCCTCGGGACTCACTCCTACAATGAGCAGTTCTTC. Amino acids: CASSLGTHSYNEQFF. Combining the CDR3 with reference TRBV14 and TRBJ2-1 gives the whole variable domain EAGVTQFPSHSVIEKGQTVTLRCDPISGHDNLYWYRRVMGKEIKFLLHFVKESKQDESGMPNNRFLAERTGGTYSTLKVQPAELEDSGVYFCASSLGTHSYNEQFFGPGTRLTVL.

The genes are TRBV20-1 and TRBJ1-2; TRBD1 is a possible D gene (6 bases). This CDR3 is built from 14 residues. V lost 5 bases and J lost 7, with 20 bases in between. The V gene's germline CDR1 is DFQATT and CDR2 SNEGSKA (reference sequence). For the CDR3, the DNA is TGCAGTGCTGGGGGGGGGGCCTATGGCTCTGGCTACACCTTC. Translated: CSAGGGAYGSGYTF.

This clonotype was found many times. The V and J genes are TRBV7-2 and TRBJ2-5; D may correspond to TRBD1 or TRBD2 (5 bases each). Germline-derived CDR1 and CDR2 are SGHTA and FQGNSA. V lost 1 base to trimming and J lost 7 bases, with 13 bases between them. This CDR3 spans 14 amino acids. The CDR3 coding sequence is TGTGCCAGCAGCTTAGGAGGGGTCCGGGGGACCCAGTACTTC. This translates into CASSLGGVRGTQYF.

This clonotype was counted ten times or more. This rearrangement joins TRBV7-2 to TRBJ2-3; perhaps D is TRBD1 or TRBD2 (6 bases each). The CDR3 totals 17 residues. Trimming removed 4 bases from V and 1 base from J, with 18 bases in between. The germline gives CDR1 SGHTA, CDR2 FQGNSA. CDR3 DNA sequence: TGTGCCAGCAGCTCCTCCCGACGTAGGGGGGGCACAGATACGCAGTATTTT. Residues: CASSSSRRRGGTDTQYF.

CDR3 protein: CASSQVNRGNEKLFF. In nucleotides, the CDR3 is TGCGCCAGCAGCCAAGTTAACAGGGGGAATGAAAAACTGTTTTTT. This chain connects TRBV4-1 to TRBJ1-4, with 8 bases lining up with TRBD1. The CDR3 is 15 amino acids. Trimming removed 1 base from V and 5 bases from J; junction bases left unmatched: 3. The germline CDR1 and CDR2 sequences are MGHRA and YSYEKL.

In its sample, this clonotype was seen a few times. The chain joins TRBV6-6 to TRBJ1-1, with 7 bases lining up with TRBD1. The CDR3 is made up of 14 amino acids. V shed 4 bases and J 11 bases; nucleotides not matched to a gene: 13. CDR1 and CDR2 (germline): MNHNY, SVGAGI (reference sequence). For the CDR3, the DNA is TGTGCCAGCAGTTCACCACCGGACAGGTCCGTGGCTTTCTTT. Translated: CASSSPPDRSVAFF.

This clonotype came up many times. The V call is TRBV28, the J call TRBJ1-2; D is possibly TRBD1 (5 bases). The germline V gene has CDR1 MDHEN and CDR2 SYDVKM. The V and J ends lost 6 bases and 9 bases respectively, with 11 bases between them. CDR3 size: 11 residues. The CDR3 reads CASRTRESYTF. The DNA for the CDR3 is TGTGCCAGCAGGACCAGGGAGAGCTACACCTTC.

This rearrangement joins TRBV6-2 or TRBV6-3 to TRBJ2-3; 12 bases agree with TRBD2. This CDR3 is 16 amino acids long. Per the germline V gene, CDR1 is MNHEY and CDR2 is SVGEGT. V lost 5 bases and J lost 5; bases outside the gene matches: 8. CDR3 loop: CASSKWTSGTQDTQYF. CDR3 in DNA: TGTGCCAGCAGTAAATGGACTAGCGGGACTCAAGATACGCAGTATTTT.